The T cell receptor (beta chain) under discussion was sequenced for a study of beta chain features in type 1 diabetes. Study-wide background: Patients and healthy donors were similar in age, gender and cell yields. All samples combined gave around 98,000,000 sorted cells for examination.

The CDR3 runs 13 residues. The trim removed 4 bases at V and 3 bases at J, leaving 3 bases unmatched. CDR1 and CDR2 from the germline V gene are SGHRS and YFSETQ. The sequenced template was cDNA made from the entire isolated RNA. Profiled with immunoSEQ multiplex PCR; TCRdb holds only in-frame clones, not every one. The table includes 130,000 to 150,000 clones, about 7% detected once. Cells sorted by CD45RO/CCR7/CD25/CD127/CD95/CD27 comprised CD4+ naive, central memory, regulatory and stem cell-like memory cells. This clone turned up a few times. This sequence joins TRBV5-1 and TRBJ1-1; 7 nucleotides line up with TRBD1. Sequencing used central memory CD4+ T cells from blood. This TCR was recovered from a woman younger than 45 in good health. CDR3 sequence: CASSPGQHTEAFF. In DNA form, the CDR3 reads TGCGCCAGCAGCCCGGGACAGCACACTGAAGCTTTCTTT.